This T cell receptor (beta chain) was recorded in a study of spatial heterogeneity in lung cancer. Documented time point: sample taken at primary tumor resection. Whole RNA obtained from tumor, nontumor lung or frozen PBMC underwent sequencing without sorting. The CDR3 covers 13 residues. Germline loops: CDR1 LGHDT, CDR2 YNNKEL (reference sequence). The germline V and J ends were trimmed by 3 bases and 2 bases, with 8 bases remaining between them. TCRdb passed the 5' RACE reads through MiXCR, listing each CDR3 protein once. The sample lists 9,500 to 14,000 distinct CDR3 sequences, 3.5% to 4.5% occurring once. The table lists this clonotype with many counts. In a library made to pick up alpha chains, this beta chain is a stray read with a size that means little.

Source: PBMCs, taken at surgery. J is TRBJ2-7 and V is TRBV3-1; D ambiguous. The TCR originated in a female donor with early-stage non-small cell lung cancer. The CDR3 sequence: CASSHGHPYEQYF. In nucleotides, the CDR3 is TGTGCCAGCAGCCATGGCCATCCCTACGAGCAGTACTTC.